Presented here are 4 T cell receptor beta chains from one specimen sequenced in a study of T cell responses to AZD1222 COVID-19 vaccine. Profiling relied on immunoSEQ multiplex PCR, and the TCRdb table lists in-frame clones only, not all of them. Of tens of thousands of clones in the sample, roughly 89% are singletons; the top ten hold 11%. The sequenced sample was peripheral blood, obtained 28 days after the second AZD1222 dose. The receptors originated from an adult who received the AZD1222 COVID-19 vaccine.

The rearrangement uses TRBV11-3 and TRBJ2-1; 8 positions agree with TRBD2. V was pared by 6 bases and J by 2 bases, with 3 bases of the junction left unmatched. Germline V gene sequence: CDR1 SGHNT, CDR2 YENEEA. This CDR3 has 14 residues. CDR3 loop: CASSSGLAYNEQFF. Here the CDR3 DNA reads TGTGCCAGCAGTTCGGGACTAGCCTACAATGAGCAGTTCTTC.

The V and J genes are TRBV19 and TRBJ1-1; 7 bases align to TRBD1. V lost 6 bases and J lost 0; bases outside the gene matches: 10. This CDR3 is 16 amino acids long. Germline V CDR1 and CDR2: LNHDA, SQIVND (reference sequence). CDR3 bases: TGTGCCAGTAGCGTACGGGACAGCCTCATGAACACTGAAGCTTTCTTT. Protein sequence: CASSVRDSLMNTEAFF.

CDR3 amino acids: CASSQDGGEQYF. The DNA of the CDR3 is TGCGCCAGCAGCCAAGACGGGGGGGAGCAGTACTTC. J is TRBJ2-7 and V is TRBV4-3; 7 nucleotides match TRBD2. With 0 bases clipped from V and 7 bases from J, the junction kept 0 bases outside the gene matches. Germline V gene lookup returns CDR1 LGHNA and CDR2 YSLEER. CDR3 length: 12 residues.

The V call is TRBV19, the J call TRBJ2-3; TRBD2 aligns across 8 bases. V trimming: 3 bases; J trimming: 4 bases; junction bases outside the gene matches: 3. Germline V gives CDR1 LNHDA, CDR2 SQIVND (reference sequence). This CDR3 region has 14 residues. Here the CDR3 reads CASSIGGDADTQYF. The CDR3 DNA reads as TGTGCCAGTAGTATCGGGGGGGACGCAGATACGCAGTATTTT.